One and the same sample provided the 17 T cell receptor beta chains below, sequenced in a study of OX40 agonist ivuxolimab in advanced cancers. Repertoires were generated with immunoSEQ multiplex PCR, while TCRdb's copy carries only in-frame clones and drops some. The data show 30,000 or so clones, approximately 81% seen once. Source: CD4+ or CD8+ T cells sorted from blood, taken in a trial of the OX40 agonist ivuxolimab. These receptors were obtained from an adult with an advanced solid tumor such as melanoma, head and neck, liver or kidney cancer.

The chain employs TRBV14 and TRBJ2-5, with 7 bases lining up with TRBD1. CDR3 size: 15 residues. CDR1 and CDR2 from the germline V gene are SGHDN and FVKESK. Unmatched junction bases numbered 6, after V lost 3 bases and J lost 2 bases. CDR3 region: CASSHPGTEQETQYF. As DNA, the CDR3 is TGTGCCAGCAGCCATCCCGGGACAGAGCAAGAGACCCAGTACTTC. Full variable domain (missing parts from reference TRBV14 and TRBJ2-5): EAGVTQFPSHSVIEKGQTVTLRCDPISGHDNLYWYRRVMGKEIKFLLHFVKESKQDESGMPNNRFLAERTGGTYSTLKVQPAELEDSGVYFCASSHPGTEQETQYFGPGTRLLVL.

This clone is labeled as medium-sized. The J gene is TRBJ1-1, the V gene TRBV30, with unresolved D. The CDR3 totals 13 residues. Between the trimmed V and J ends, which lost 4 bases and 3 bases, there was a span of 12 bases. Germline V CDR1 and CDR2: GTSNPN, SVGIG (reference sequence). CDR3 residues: CAWTAPPDTEAFF. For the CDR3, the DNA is TGTGCCTGGACCGCACCGCCCGACACTGAAGCTTTCTTT.

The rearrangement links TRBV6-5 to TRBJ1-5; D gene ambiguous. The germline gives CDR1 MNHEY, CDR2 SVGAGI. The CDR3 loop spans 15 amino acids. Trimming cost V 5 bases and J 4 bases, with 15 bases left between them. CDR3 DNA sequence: TGTGCCAGCAGTAGATCGGGGTCTCTAAATCAGCCCCAGCATTTT. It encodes CASSRSGSLNQPQHF.

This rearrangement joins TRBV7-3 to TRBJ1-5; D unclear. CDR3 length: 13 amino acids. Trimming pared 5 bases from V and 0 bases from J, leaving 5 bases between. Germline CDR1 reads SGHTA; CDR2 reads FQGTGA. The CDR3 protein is CASSIDSNQPQHF. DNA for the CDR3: TGTGCCAGCAGCATAGATAGCAATCAGCCCCAGCATTTT.

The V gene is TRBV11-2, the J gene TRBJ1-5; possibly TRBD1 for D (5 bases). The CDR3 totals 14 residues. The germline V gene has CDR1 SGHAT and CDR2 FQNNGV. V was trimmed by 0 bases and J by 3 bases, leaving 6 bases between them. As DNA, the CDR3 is TGTGCCAGCAGCTTAGAAGGGGACAATCAGCCCCAGCATTTT. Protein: CASSLEGDNQPQHF.

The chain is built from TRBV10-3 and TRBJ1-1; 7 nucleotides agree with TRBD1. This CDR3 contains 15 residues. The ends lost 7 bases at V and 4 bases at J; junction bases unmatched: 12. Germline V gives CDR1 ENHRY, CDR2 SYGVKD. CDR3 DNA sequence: TGTGCCATCAAGCCAACCCAACAGGGGACCACTGAAGCTTTCTTT. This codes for CAIKPTQQGTTEAFF.

Here the CDR3 DNA reads TGCAGCGTTGGGGGGCGGGAGACCCAGTACTTC. Translation: CSVGGRETQYF. This sequence joins TRBV29-1 and TRBJ2-5; D perhaps matches TRBD1 (6 bases). Deletions cut 4 bases from V and 5 bases from J, with 8 bases between. This CDR3 comprises 11 residues. The germline V gene encodes CDR1 SQVTM and CDR2 ANQGSEA.

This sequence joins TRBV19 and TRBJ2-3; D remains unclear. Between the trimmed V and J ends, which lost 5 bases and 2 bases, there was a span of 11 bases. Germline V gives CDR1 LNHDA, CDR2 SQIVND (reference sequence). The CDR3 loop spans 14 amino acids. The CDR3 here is CASSVYSLTDTQYF. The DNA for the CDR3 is TGTGCCAGTAGTGTTTACAGCCTCACAGATACGCAGTATTTT.

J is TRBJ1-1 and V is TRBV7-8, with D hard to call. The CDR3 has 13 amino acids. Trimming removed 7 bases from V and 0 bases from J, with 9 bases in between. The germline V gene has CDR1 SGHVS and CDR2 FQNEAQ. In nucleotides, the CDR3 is TGTGCCAGCAAATCTACAGTGAACACTGAAGCTTTCTTT. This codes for CASKSTVNTEAFF.

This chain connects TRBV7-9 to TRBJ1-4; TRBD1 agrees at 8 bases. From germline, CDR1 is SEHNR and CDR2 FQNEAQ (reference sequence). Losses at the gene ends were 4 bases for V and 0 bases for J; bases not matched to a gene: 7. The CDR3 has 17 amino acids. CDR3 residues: CASSSWTGFATNEKLFF. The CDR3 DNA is TGTGCCAGCAGCTCCTGGACAGGGTTTGCAACTAATGAAAAACTGTTTTTT.

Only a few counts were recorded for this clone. The CDR3 sequence is CASSQSRRTGREPQHF. Here the CDR3 DNA reads TGCGCCAGCAGTCAATCGAGAAGGACGGGGAGGGAGCCCCAGCATTTT. The chain carries TRBV23-1 and TRBJ1-5, with D hard to call. Being an ORF, TRBV23-1 has a function that is uncertain. The CDR3 length is 16 residues. Trimming shortened V by 0 bases and J by 8 bases, and 17 bases separated the two germline ends.

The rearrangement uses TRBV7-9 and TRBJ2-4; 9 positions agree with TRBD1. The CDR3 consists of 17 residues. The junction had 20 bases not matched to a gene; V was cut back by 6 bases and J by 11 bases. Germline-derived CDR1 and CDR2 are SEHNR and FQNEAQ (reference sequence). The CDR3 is CASSHGSTGGESEFQYF. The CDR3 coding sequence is TGTGCCAGCAGTCACGGATCAACAGGGGGCGAATCGGAATTTCAGTACTTC.

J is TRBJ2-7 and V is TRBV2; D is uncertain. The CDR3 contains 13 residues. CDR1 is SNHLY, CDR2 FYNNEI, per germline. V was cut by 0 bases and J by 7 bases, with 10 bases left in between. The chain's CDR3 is CASSEAQVLEQYF. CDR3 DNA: TGTGCCAGCAGTGAAGCGCAAGTGTTAGAGCAGTACTTC.

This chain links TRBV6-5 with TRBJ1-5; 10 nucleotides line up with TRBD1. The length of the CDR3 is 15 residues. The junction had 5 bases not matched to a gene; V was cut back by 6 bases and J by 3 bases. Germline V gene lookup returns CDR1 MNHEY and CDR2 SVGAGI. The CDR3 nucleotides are TGTGCCAGCAGGATCGACAGGGGGCCCAATCAGCCCCAGCATTTT. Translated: CASRIDRGPNQPQHF.

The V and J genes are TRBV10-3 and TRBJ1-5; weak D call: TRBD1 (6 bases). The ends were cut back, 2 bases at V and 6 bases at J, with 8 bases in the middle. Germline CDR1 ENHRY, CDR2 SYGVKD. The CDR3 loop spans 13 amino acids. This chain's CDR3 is CAISERGAQPQHF. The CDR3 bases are TGTGCCATCAGTGAGAGGGGGGCTCAGCCCCAGCATTTT.

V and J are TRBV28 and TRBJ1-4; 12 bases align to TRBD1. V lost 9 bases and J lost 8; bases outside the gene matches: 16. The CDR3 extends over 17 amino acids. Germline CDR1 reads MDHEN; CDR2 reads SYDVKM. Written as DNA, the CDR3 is TGTGCCAGTTTATTTCCGGGACAGGGGGCATCGGAGGAAAAACTGTTTTTT. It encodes CASLFPGQGASEEKLFF.

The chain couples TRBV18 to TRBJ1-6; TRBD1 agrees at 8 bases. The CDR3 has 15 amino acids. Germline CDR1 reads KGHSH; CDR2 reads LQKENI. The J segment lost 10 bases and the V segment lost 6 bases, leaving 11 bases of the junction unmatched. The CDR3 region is CASSPMTGERSPLHF. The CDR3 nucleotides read TGTGCCAGCTCCCCAATGACAGGGGAGCGCTCACCCCTCCACTTT.